The 19 T cell receptor beta chains in this list originate from one sample, sequenced in a study of cytomegalovirus exposure and HLA in healthy donors. The PCR employed 60 Vbeta primers together with 13 Jbeta primers. Produced via immunoSEQ multiplex PCR; TCRdb's table is partial and in-frame only. The table includes some 94,000 clones, about 78% detected once. Material for sequencing was PBMCs. Source of these receptors: a man aged 40-50 years in good health and CMV-seronegative.

This clone was counted between two and nine times. For the CDR3, the DNA is TGTGCCATCAGTGACCGACTAGCGGGACAGGCAGATACGCAGTATTTT. Its translation: CAISDRLAGQADTQYF. The chain recombines TRBV10-3 with TRBJ2-3; 11 nucleotides agree with TRBD2. Germline-derived CDR1 and CDR2 are ENHRY and SYGVKD. The CDR3 spans 16 residues. The J segment lost 4 bases and the V segment lost 3 bases, leaving 6 bases of the junction unmatched.

V is TRBV14 and J is TRBJ2-7, with TRBD1 matching 9 bases. The CDR3 spans 14 residues. CDR1 is SGHDN, CDR2 FVKESK, per germline. The trim removed 5 bases at V and 5 bases at J, leaving 7 bases unmatched. CDR3 residues: CASSSLGQGNEQYF. CDR3 bases: TGTGCCAGCAGCTCACTGGGACAGGGTAACGAGCAGTACTTC.

This rearrangement joins TRBV7-2 to TRBJ2-1; 7 bases map to TRBD2. Germline CDR1 and CDR2: SGHTA and FQGNSA. This CDR3 contains 17 residues. The junction had 13 bases not matched to a gene; V was cut back by 5 bases and J by 3 bases. The CDR3 bases are TGTGCCAGCAGCCCTCACATGGTAGCGGGTAACTACAATGAGCAGTTCTTC. Its translation: CASSPHMVAGNYNEQFF.

Comment on this clone: One end of the junction does not line up with germline, which may come from a read error. The identical CDR3 is also encoded by other nucleotide sequences in the sample. V usage is TRBV19 and J usage is TRBJ2-7, with D possibly TRBD2 on 5 matching bases. This CDR3 is built from 15 residues. Looked up from germline, CDR1 is LNHDA and CDR2 is SQIVND (reference sequence). CDR3 nucleotide sequence: TGTGCCAGTAGCATAGATCTTGGGGTTCCGGGAGAGCAGTACTTC. Protein sequence: CASSIDLGVPGEQYF.

CDR3: CAWNPGGGYGYTF. CDR3 DNA sequence: TGTGCCTGGAATCCGGGGGGGGGCTATGGCTACACCTTC. This chain links TRBV30 with TRBJ1-2, with D possibly being TRBD1 (5 bases). The V end was cut by 4 bases, the J end by 4 bases, with 13 bases between. This CDR3 region has 13 residues. Germline V gene lookup returns CDR1 GTSNPN and CDR2 SVGIG (reference sequence). Supplemented by reference TRBV30 and TRBJ1-2, the full variable domain reads SQTIHQWPATLVQPVGSPLSLECTVEGTSNPNLYWYRQAAGRGLQLLFYSVGIGQISSEVPQNLSASRPQDRQFILSSKKLLLSDSGFYLCAWNPGGGYGYTFGSGTRLTVV.

The chain is built from TRBV7-6 and TRBJ2-3, with D tentatively TRBD1 (5 bases). Germline CDR1 reads SGHVS; CDR2 reads FNYEAQ. The ends were cut back, 6 bases at V and 6 bases at J, with 13 bases in the middle. The CDR3 contains 13 residues. The chain's CDR3 is CASSLPPGDTQYF. The CDR3 DNA sequence: TGTGCCAGCAGTCTCCCCCCAGGGGATACGCAGTATTTT.

This clone was seen more than once but under ten times. The chain links TRBV9 to TRBJ2-7; D is ambiguous. Germline V gene data show CDR1 as SGDLS and CDR2 as YYNGEE. The CDR3 runs 15 residues. V lost 0 bases to trimming and J lost 7 bases, with 17 bases between them. The CDR3 is CASSVGTTPSREQYF. CDR3 DNA sequence: TGTGCCAGCAGCGTAGGAACGACTCCGAGTCGGGAGCAGTACTTC. The full variable domain, completed using reference TRBV9 and TRBJ2-7, is DSGVTQTPKHLITATGQRVTLRCSPRSGDLSVYWYQQSLDQGLQFLIQYYNGEERAKGNILERFSAQQFPDLHSELNLSSLELGDSALYFCASSVGTTPSREQYFGPGTRLTVT.

This clone was recorded only once. This chain joins TRBV19 and TRBJ1-2; D gene unclear. Trimming cost V 6 bases and J 2 bases, with 28 bases left between them. Germline CDR1 reads LNHDA; CDR2 reads SQIVND (reference sequence). This CDR3 comprises 19 residues. CDR3 loop: CASRSRFGQNLLANYGYTF. The CDR3 DNA reads as TGTGCCAGTAGGAGCCGGTTTGGGCAGAACCTCCTAGCCAACTATGGCTACACCTTC.

As to this clone: One end of the junction is discordant with germline, which a read error may explain. Distinct nucleotide sequences in the sample also encode this CDR3. The chain recombines TRBV28 with TRBJ2-7; 8 nucleotides align to TRBD1. The CDR3 is 16 amino acids. CDR1 is MDHEN and CDR2 is SYDVKM in the germline V gene. CDR3 amino acids: CASSSLTGDPNYEQYF. The CDR3 nucleotides are TGCGCCAGCAGTTCCCTGACAGGGGACCCCAATTACGAGCAGTACTTC.

The chain recombines TRBV29-1 with TRBJ1-3; 9 bases are shared with TRBD1. CDR1 and CDR2 (germline): SQVTM, ANQGSEA. This CDR3 is built from 15 residues. V shed 5 bases, J shed 3 bases, and the junction held 8 bases outside the gene matches. The CDR3 nucleotides are TGCAGCGTTCAAGCAACAGGGGGCATTGGAAACACCATATATTTT. It codes for CSVQATGGIGNTIYF.

This chain links TRBV18 with TRBJ2-7; 7 nucleotides line up with TRBD1. Per the germline V gene, CDR1 is KGHSH and CDR2 is LQKENI. The CDR3 consists of 15 residues. V was pared by 5 bases and J by 1 base, with 8 bases of the junction left unmatched. CDR3: CASSITGTASYEQYF. The CDR3 nucleotides are TGTGCCAGCTCAATAACCGGGACAGCTTCCTACGAGCAGTACTTC.

The chain recombines TRBV13 with TRBJ2-7; TRBD1 matches at 10 bases. V lost 5 bases and J lost 3; bases outside the gene matches: 4. From germline, CDR1 is PRHDT and CDR2 FYEKMQ (reference sequence). The CDR3 is made up of 14 amino acids. CDR3 region: CASSIWDRGYEQYF. The CDR3 nucleotides read TGTGCCAGCAGCATATGGGACAGGGGCTACGAGCAGTACTTC.

CDR3 sequence reads: CASSSTYSWRQVEAFF. CDR3 DNA: TGTGCCAGCAGTTCGACATATTCGTGGAGACAGGTTGAAGCTTTCTTT. The chain couples TRBV28 to TRBJ1-1; TRBD1 is a possible D gene (6 bases). Trimming removed 4 bases from V and 7 bases from J, with 22 bases in between. Germline V gene lookup returns CDR1 MDHEN and CDR2 SYDVKM. The CDR3 extends over 16 amino acids.

In this sample, this clone turned up a few times. This chain uses TRBV6-6 with TRBJ2-2; D gene unclear. The germline V gene has CDR1 MNHNY and CDR2 SVGAGI (reference sequence). The CDR3 consists of 13 residues. V lost 6 bases and J lost 0, with 5 bases in between. The CDR3 bases are TGTGCCAGCAGGTTCGCGAACACCGGGGAGCTGTTTTTT. Protein: CASRFANTGELFF.

The chain combines TRBV5-5 with TRBJ1-4; D is possibly TRBD1 (5 bases). V was clipped by 4 bases and J by 0 bases, with 13 bases between them. Per germline, CDR1 SGHKS and CDR2 YYEKEE (reference sequence). The CDR3 has 16 amino acids. CDR3 loop: CASSVVGGATNEKLFF. CDR3 coding DNA: TGTGCCAGCAGCGTTGTGGGGGGAGCAACTAATGAAAAACTGTTTTTT. Drawing the rest from reference TRBV5-5 and TRBJ1-4, the complete variable domain is DAGVTQSPTHLIKTRGQQVTLRCSPISGHKSVSWYQQVLGQGPQFIFQYYEKEERGRGNFPDRFSARQFPNYSSELNVNALLLGDSALYLCASSVVGGATNEKLFFGSGTQLSVL.

This clone was observed a few times. The rearrangement joins TRBV7-8 to TRBJ1-4; TRBD1 agrees at 8 bases. Trimming removed 6 bases from V and 4 bases from J; junction bases left unmatched: 4. The CDR3 spans 14 residues. In germline, CDR1 is SGHVS, CDR2 FQNEAQ. The CDR3 DNA sequence: TGTGCCAGCAGGAAGACAGGGGTTAATGAAAAACTGTTTTTT. It encodes CASRKTGVNEKLFF.

In its sample, this clone was seen a few times. The chain recombines TRBV5-8 with TRBJ2-4; weak D call: TRBD1 (5 bases). V gave up 4 bases and J gave up 9 bases, with 14 bases separating them. CDR3 length: 13 amino acids. Per germline, CDR1 SGHTS and CDR2 YDEGEE. The CDR3 coding sequence is TGTGCCAGCAGCCTTCAGGGTGGTCGCATTCAGTACTTC. Amino acids: CASSLQGGRIQYF.

V and J are TRBV13 and TRBJ1-1, with D possibly matching TRBD1 (6 bases). V lost 5 bases to trimming and J lost 1 base, with 14 bases between them. This CDR3 has 15 amino acids. Germline V gene lookup returns CDR1 PRHDT and CDR2 FYEKMQ (reference sequence). The CDR3 DNA follows: TGTGCCAGCAGCCCCCAAGGGGGAAGGAACACTGAAGCTTTCTTT. It is translated as CASSPQGGRNTEAFF.

The chain employs TRBV6-1 and TRBJ2-7, with 8 bases lining up with TRBD1. The CDR3 extends over 16 amino acids. CDR1 and CDR2 from the germline V gene are MNHNS and SASEGT. J was trimmed by 0 bases and V by 3 bases; bases with no gene match: 7. This CDR3 reads CASSDRGQGSSYEQYF. The CDR3 coding sequence is TGTGCCAGCAGTGATAGAGGACAGGGAAGCTCCTACGAGCAGTACTTC.